This TCR beta chain came from a study of PD-1 blockade in classical Hodgkin lymphoma. Study-level points and caveats: Although disease activity or prior therapy may be involved, causes of the repertoire differences remain undefined.

Time point: cycle 4 day 1 (C4D1), after about 6 weeks of nivolumab. Autologous stem cell transplantation was followed by relapse in every patient, and brentuximab vedotin exposure varied. The repertoire was sequenced with immunoSEQ multiplex PCR; TCRdb's copy has only in-frame clones and lacks some. Here the sample spans tens of thousands of clones, around nine tenths being singletons. The CDR3 runs to 12 residues. CDR1 is MNHNS, CDR2 SASEGT, per germline. V was pared by 3 bases and J by 3 bases, with 6 bases between. As for this clone: Its antigen is undetermined.

The chain recombines TRBV6-1 with TRBJ2-7; D ambiguous. The material sequenced was peripheral blood mononuclear cells (PBMCs), taken before the fourth cycle of nivolumab. This receptor was identified in a human donor with classical Hodgkin lymphoma. The CDR3 DNA sequence: TGTGCCAGCAGTGAGACGAACTACGAGCAGTACTTC. Translating it yields CASSETNYEQYF.